This is a list of T cell receptor beta chains from one sample in a study of blood T cell repertoires in COVID-19. Only in-frame clones appear in the TCRdb table, and some are missing; sequencing was by immunoSEQ multiplex PCR. This table has nearly 200,000 clones, approximately 82% appearing once. The sequencing input was peripheral blood. These receptors were obtained from a human donor with acute or convalescent COVID-19. The donor label of this sample is uncertain. The CDR3 runs from the conserved cysteine through the conserved F or W. Each record gives: clone size, V gene, D gene, J gene, CDR3 DNA, CDR3 protein. A D gene is named only where the DNA matches it firmly. The size field is filled for only some rows; it gives once, few, many or a size class.

>-|TRBV30|TRBD1|TRBJ2-2
TGTGCCTGGAGTGGACAGGGGAACGGGGAGCTGTTTTTT
CAWSGQGNGELFF
>-|TRBV18|-|TRBJ1-2
TGTGCCAGCTCACCACTAACAGGAAGTAACTATGGCTACACCTTC
CASSPLTGSNYGYTF
>-|TRBV5-6|-|TRBJ2-6
TGTGCCAGCAGCCTGAGGGTCTCTGGGGCCAACGTCCTGACTTTC
CASSLRVSGANVLTF
>-|TRBV29-1|TRBD1|TRBJ1-2
TGCAGCGTCAGACAGGGGATCAACTATGGCTACACCTTC
CSVRQGINYGYTF
>-|TRBV5-8|TRBD2|TRBJ2-7
TGTGCCAGCAGCTTGGTCGGGGGGAGCTCCTACGAGCAGTACTTC
CASSLVGGSSYEQYF
>-|TRBV7-9|TRBD2|TRBJ2-3
TGTGCCAGCAGCCCGACCGGGGGGGCCCTCACAGATACGCAGTATTTT
CASSPTGGALTDTQYF
>-|TRBV7-9|-|TRBJ2-3
TGTGCCAGCAGCCCAGGGGCAGGGGTCATGAATACGCAGTATTTT
CASSPGAGVMNTQYF
>-|TRBV19|-|TRBJ1-5
TGTGCCAGTAGTATGGCAGCGATCAATCAGCCCCAGCATTTT
CASSMAAINQPQHF
>-|TRBV5-8|-|TRBJ1-3
TGTGCCAGCAGCTTGGGCAGGCTCTCTGGAAACACCATATATTTT
CASSLGRLSGNTIYF
>-|TRBV24-1|TRBD2|TRBJ2-2
TGTGCCACCAGTGATTTGCTTGCGGCGGGAGGGCCTGACACCGGGGAGCTGTTTTTT
CATSDLLAAGGPDTGELFF
>once|TRBV5-1|-|TRBJ1-4
TGCGCCAGCAGCTTGGGGCCAGGGGCGATTGAAAAACTGTTTTTT
CASSLGPGAIEKLFF
>once|TRBV28|TRBD1|TRBJ1-1
TGTGCCAGCAGGACAGGGAAAACTGAAGCTTTCTTT
CASRTGKTEAFF
>-|TRBV5-1|TRBD1|TRBJ2-5
TGCGCCAGCAGCCCGCAACAGGGGGAAGAGACCCAGTACTTC
CASSPQQGEETQYF
>-|TRBV30|TRBD2|TRBJ2-2
TGTGCCTGGGGTCCAAGCGGGAGGGCCGGTGGGGGGGAGCTGTTTTTT
CAWGPSGRAGGGELFF
>-|TRBV19|TRBD1|TRBJ2-1
TGTGCCAGTAGTACACAGGGGGTTCGCATCAATGAGCAGTTCTTC
CASSTQGVRINEQFF
>-|TRBV30|TRBD1|TRBJ2-5
TGTGCCTGGAGTGTACCCGGGACAGGCCCAGGGACCCAGTACTTC
CAWSVPGTGPGTQYF
>-|TRBV20-1|TRBD1|TRBJ1-2
TGCAGTGCGGCTAGGGGGCAGGGCTACACCTTC
CSAARGQGYTF
>-|TRBV7-3|-|TRBJ1-2
TGTGCCAGCAGCTCAGGGGCGGGCTATGGCTACACCTTC
CASSSGAGYGYTF
>-|TRBV24-1|TRBD1|TRBJ2-5
TGTGCCACCAGTGACGAAGGACAGGCCAGGGGAGAGACCCAGTACTTC
CATSDEGQARGETQYF
>-|TRBV29-1|-|TRBJ1-5
TGCAGCGGTAAGACAGAAAATCAGCCCCAGCATTTT
CSGKTENQPQHF
>-|TRBV18|TRBD2|TRBJ2-7
TGTGCCAGCTCAACTAGCGGGAGGAACGAGCAGTACTTC
CASSTSGRNEQYF
>many|TRBV30|TRBD1|TRBJ2-3
TGTGCCTGGAGTACCGGGACAGGCAAGTCTAGCACAGATACGCAGTATTTT
CAWSTGTGKSSTDTQYF
>-|TRBV5-1|TRBD1|TRBJ1-1
TGCGCCAGCAGCGGACAGGGGGCAAAAACTGAAGCTTTCTTT
CASSGQGAKTEAFF
>few|TRBV6-5|-|TRBJ1-1
TGTGCCAGCAGAGACTATCCAGCTTTCTTT
CASRDYPAFF
>-|TRBV19|TRBD1|TRBJ1-2
TGTGCCAGTAGTATAGCCCCAACAGGGGGTGACTATGGCTACACCTTC
CASSIAPTGGDYGYTF
>-|TRBV24-1|-|TRBJ1-6
TGTGCCACCAGTGACCCCGGGACACCCAATTCACCCCTCCACTTT
CATSDPGTPNSPLHF
>-|TRBV4-2|TRBD2|TRBJ2-5
TGTGCCAGCAGCCAAGTCTCCTTTGGGACTAGACAAGAGACCCAGTACTTC
CASSQVSFGTRQETQYF
>-|TRBV7-8|TRBD1|TRBJ2-7
TGTGCCAGCAGCTCACCGGGACAGGGGGACTACGAGCAGTACTTC
CASSSPGQGDYEQYF
>once|TRBV5-1|-|TRBJ1-4
TGCGCCAGCAGCTTGGACAGGGTGGGTGAAAAACTGTTTTTT
CASSLDRVGEKLFF
>-|TRBV11-2|TRBD2|TRBJ2-7
TGTGCCAGCAGCTTACTCGGGGGGATCTACGAGCAGTACTTC
CASSLLGGIYEQYF
>-|TRBV6-1|TRBD1|TRBJ2-7
TGTGCCAGCAGTGAGTGGACAGGGGGCTCCTACGAGCAGTACTTC
CASSEWTGGSYEQYF
>-|TRBV29-1|TRBD2|TRBJ2-5
TGCAGCGTCATAGCGGGAGGTTCCCAAGAGACCCAGTACTTC
CSVIAGGSQETQYF
>-|TRBV7-9|-|TRBJ1-3
TGTGCCAGCAGCTTATCGTTAGGAAACACCATATATTTT
CASSLSLGNTIYF
>few|TRBV5-8|-|TRBJ2-1
TGTGCCAGCAGCTTGCCCCGGAGCCCCTCCTACAATGAGCAGTTCTTC
CASSLPRSPSYNEQFF
>-|TRBV28|-|TRBJ1-2
TGTGCCAGCAGGGGAGGTACAGACCTGTATAAGGGCTACACCTTC
CASRGGTDLYKGYTF
>-|TRBV7-9|TRBD2|TRBJ2-1
TGTGCCAGCAGCTTGAGACTAGCGTCCTACAATGAGCAGTTCTTC
CASSLRLASYNEQFF
>-|TRBV29-1|-|TRBJ1-1
TGCAGCGTTGGGGGGGGCACTGAAGCTTTCTTT
CSVGGGTEAFF
>-|TRBV24-1|TRBD1|TRBJ2-5
TGTGCCACCAGTGATGCGAAAGGGACAGTTCAAGAGACCCAGTACTTC
CATSDAKGTVQETQYF
>few|TRBV6-2/TRBV6-3|TRBD2|TRBJ2-7
TGTGCCAGCAGTTACTCGAGGACTAGCGGGAGTACCGAGCAGTACTTC
CASSYSRTSGSTEQYF
>-|TRBV24-1|TRBD2|TRBJ2-2
TGTGCCACCGGCCCGGCGGGAGGGCCCCCCGGGGAGCTGTTTTTT
CATGPAGGPPGELFF
>-|TRBV3-1/TRBV3-2|-|TRBJ2-4
TGTGCCAGCAGCCCCTTTGGGGCCGGGATTCAGTACTTC
CASSPFGAGIQYF
>once|TRBV12-3/TRBV12-4|-|TRBJ1-4
TGTGCCAGCAGTTTCACGGGTGGCGAAAAACTGTTTTTT
CASSFTGGEKLFF
>-|TRBV30|TRBD2|TRBJ2-1
TGTGCCTGGGAACTAGCGGGAGTTTACGAGCAGTTCTTC
CAWELAGVYEQFF
>-|TRBV10-3|TRBD2|TRBJ2-7
TGTGCCATCCGGGGGGGAAGCTCCTACGAGCAGTACTTC
CAIRGGSSYEQYF
>-|TRBV7-2|TRBD1|TRBJ2-3
TGTGCCAGCAGCTCGCGGGACAGGGGTTTGGCAGATACGCAGTATTTT
CASSSRDRGLADTQYF
>-|TRBV5-5|-|TRBJ2-4
TGTGCCAGCAGCGTCGCTGCCACCGGAGCAGGGGTAGCCAAAAACATTCAGTACTTC
CASSVAATGAGVAKNIQYF
>-|TRBV5-1|-|TRBJ2-3
TGCGCCAGCAGCTTGGGAGCGGTCCAGAGGGCAGATACGCAGTATTTT
CASSLGAVQRADTQYF
>-|TRBV12-5|-|TRBJ1-1
TGTGCTAGTGGTTTGGTGCGGAGAGGGATGAACACTGAAGCTTTCTTT
CASGLVRRGMNTEAFF
>-|TRBV6-2/TRBV6-3|-|TRBJ1-5
TGTGCCAGCAGTTATGGCAGGGGTCCCAATCAGCCCCAGCATTTT
CASSYGRGPNQPQHF